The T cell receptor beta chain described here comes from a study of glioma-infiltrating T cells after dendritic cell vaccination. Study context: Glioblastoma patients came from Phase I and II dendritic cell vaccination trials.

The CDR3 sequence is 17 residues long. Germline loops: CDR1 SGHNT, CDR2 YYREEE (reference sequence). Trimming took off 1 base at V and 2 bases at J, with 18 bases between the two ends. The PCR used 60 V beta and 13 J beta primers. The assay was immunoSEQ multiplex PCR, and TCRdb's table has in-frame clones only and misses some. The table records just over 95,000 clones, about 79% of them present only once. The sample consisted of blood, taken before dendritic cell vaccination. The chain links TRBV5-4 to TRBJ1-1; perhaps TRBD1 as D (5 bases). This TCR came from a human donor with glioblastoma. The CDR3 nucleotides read TGTGCCAGCAGCTTGTTGGTGGGCGCGGGGGGAAACACTGAAGCTTTCTTT. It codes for CASSLLVGAGGNTEAFF.